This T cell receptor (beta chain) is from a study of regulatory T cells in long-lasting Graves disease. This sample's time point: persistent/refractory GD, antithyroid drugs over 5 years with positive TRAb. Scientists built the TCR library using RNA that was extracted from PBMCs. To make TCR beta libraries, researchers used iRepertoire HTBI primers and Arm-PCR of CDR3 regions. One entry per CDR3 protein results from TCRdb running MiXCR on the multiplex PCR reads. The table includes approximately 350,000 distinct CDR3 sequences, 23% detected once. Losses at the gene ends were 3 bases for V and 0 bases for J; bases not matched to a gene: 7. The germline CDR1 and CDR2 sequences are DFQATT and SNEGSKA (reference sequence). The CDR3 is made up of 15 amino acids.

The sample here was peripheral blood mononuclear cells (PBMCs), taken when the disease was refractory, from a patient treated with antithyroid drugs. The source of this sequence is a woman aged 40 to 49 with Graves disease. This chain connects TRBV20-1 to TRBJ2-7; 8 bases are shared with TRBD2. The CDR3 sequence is CSASASGSLSYEQYF. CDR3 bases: TGCAGTGCTAGCGCCAGCGGGAGCCTCTCCTACGAGCAGTACTTC.